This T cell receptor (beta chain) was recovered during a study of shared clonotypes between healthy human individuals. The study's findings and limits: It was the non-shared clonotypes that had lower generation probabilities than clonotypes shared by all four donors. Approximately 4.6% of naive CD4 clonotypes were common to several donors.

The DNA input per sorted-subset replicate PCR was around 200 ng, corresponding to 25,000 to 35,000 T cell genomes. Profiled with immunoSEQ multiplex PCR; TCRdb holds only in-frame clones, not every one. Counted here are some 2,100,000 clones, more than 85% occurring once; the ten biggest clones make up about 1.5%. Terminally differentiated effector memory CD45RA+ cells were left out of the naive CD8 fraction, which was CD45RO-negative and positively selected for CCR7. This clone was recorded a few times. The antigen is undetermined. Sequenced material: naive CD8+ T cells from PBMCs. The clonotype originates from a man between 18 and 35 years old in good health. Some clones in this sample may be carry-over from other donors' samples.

CDR3 bases: TGTGCCAGCAGCTCCTGGACGGAACTCTTGACTGAAGCTTTCTTT. Amino acid sequence: CASSSWTELLTEAFF. The V and J genes are TRBV7-2 and TRBJ1-1; D is uncertain. This CDR3 has 15 amino acids. CDR1 SGHTA and CDR2 FQGNSA come from the germline V gene. V dropped 4 bases and J dropped 5 bases, with 17 bases sitting between them.